This T cell receptor (beta chain) was found in a study of CD8 T cells in Susac syndrome. This CDR3 has 14 amino acids. V dropped 3 bases and J dropped 3 bases, with 12 bases sitting between them. CDR1 and CDR2 (germline): DFQATT, SNEGSKA (reference sequence). Random hexamers were used to reverse transcribe an amount of about 0.45 to 1 ug RNA. Each CDR3 protein is one row after TCRdb ran MiXCR on the immunoSEQ multiplex PCR reads. The table includes some 170,000 distinct CDR3 sequences, roughly 95% detected once. The sequence was collected from a human donor in good health. The rearrangement uses TRBV20-1 and TRBJ2-4; weak D call: TRBD1 (6 bases). Sequencing input: CD4+ T cells from PBMCs. CDR3 in amino acids: CSARPQGGKNIQYF. CDR3 sequence (DNA): TGCAGTGCTAGGCCACAGGGTGGCAAAAACATTCAGTACTTC.